This T cell receptor (beta chain) was documented in a study of blood T cell repertoires in COVID-19. Here immunoSEQ multiplex PCR was the method, and the copy in TCRdb shows in-frame clones only, minus some. In the table there are approximately 500,000 clones, approximately 91% of which are singletons. There are a few counts of this clone. Different DNA sequences within this sample yield the same CDR3. Germline trimming cut 1 base from V and 5 bases from J; bases unmatched to any gene: 2. The length of the CDR3 is 14 residues. Germline CDR1 KGHSH, CDR2 LQKENI. This sequence was found in a woman aged 45-65 years with COVID-19, enrolled during active disease. The gene calls are TRBV18 and TRBJ2-7; 10 bases fit TRBD1. Sequencing was performed on peripheral blood. This CDR3 is CASSPRQGANEQYF. The CDR3 DNA reads as TGTGCCAGCTCACCACGACAGGGGGCAAACGAGCAGTACTTC. The full variable domain, with the rest looked up from reference TRBV18 and TRBJ2-7, is NAGVMQNPRHLVRRRGQEARLRCSPMKGHSHVYWYRQLPEEGLKFMVYLQKENIIDESGMPKERFSAEFPKEGPSILRIQQVVRGDSAAYFCASSPRQGANEQYFGPGTRLTVT.